This TCR beta chain was found in a study of T cell changes during pregnancy in multiple sclerosis (dated by TCRdb to the late 2010s). Regarding the research as a whole: In women with multiple sclerosis, the researchers looked at how the T cell repertoire shifted as pregnancy progressed.

The library was prepared using the immunoSEQ multiplex PCR assay. TCRdb obtained this table from immuneACCESS and retained in-frame rearrangements with V and J assigned. These tables miss some clones; where compared with another copy, unresolved V genes account for less than half of the shortfall, and the remainder is unexplained. The sample table lists some 89,000 clones, over 90% of them with a count of one. The ten largest clones capture over 2% of the sample. Per the germline V gene, KGHSH is the CDR1 and LQKENI is the CDR2. The junction shows trimming of 7 bases on V and 0 bases on J, and the gene matches do not reach 12 bases of it. Reading from cysteine to phenylalanine, the CDR3 counts 17 amino acids. Only the CDR3 DNA stays, 51 bases, in frame from base 1. A remark on this clone: Which antigen it targets is not known. No clone much larger than this one lies a single base away; base qualities are absent.

The TCR sequence derives from a female donor with multiple sclerosis, enrolled in a pregnancy study. This sample comprised peripheral blood, obtained in the third trimester of pregnancy. The chain is assembled from TRBV18 and TRBJ1-3; 7 bases in the middle match TRBD1. In nucleotides, the sequence is TGTGCCAGCTTTTCCGCACAGGGGAGGATCTCTGGAAACACCATATATTTT. Its protein reads: CASFSAQGRISGNTIYF.